These 13 T cell receptor beta chains came from one sample sequenced in a study of cytomegalovirus exposure and HLA in healthy donors (dated by TCRdb to the late 2010s). The library came from the immunoSEQ multiplex PCR assay. A mixture of 60 forward primers for TCR Vbeta segments and 13 reverse primers for TCR Jbeta segments was used in the multiplex PCR. In TCRdb, the immuneACCESS table is reduced to in-frame sequences with V and J assigned. These tables do not hold every clone; where another copy was compared, an unresolved V gene accounts for under half, and the others remain unexplained. Counted in this sample were 150,000 or so clones; around 82% of them appeared once. 5.5% to 8.5% of the sample is in the top ten clones. Sequencing used PBMCs. All receptors derive from a woman in her fifties or sixties in good health and CMV-seropositive.

This chain links TRBV12-5 with TRBJ1-5, with D perhaps TRBD1 (5 bases). CDR1 is LGHNT and CDR2 is FRNRAP in the germline V gene. V lost 8 bases and J lost 5, with 10 bases in between. This CDR3 has 12 residues. CDR3 nucleotides: TGTGCTAGTAATGGGGGGGATCAGCCCCAGCATTTT. Residues: CASNGGDQPQHF.

The genes are TRBV6-5 and TRBJ1-5, with 9 bases aligning to TRBD1. Germline V lookup: CDR1 MNHEY, CDR2 SVGAGI. Unmatched junction bases numbered 7, after V lost 6 bases and J lost 7 bases. The CDR3 is made up of 14 amino acids. CDR3 in amino acids: CASRRTGVGQPQHF. The CDR3 nucleotides are TGTGCCAGCAGGAGGACAGGGGTAGGGCAGCCCCAGCATTTT.

As regards this clone: A read error may account for a junction end that differs from germline. Other DNA sequences from this sample encode an identical CDR3 as well. The CDR3 bases are TGTGCCCCCGGGGAGGGTAGTAGCACTGAAGCCTTCTTT. Amino acids: CAPGEGSSTEAFF. The chain uses TRBV30 and TRBJ1-1; D call uncertain. The CDR3 totals 13 residues. The germline gives CDR1 GTSNPN, CDR2 SVGIG (reference sequence).

The chain combines TRBV7-2 with TRBJ2-1; 9 bases line up with TRBD2. The germline gives CDR1 SGHTA, CDR2 FQGNSA. J lost 4 bases, V lost 9 bases, and 7 bases had no gene match. This CDR3 is 14 amino acids long. The CDR3 DNA reads as TGTGCCAGTATAAAGCGGGGGGAGTACAATGAGCAGTTCTTC. As protein: CASIKRGEYNEQFF.

This clone came up once. The chain links TRBV18 to TRBJ2-2; no reliable D call. CDR1 and CDR2 (germline): KGHSH, LQKENI. The CDR3 contains 12 residues. Between the trimmed V and J ends, which lost 3 bases and 6 bases, there was a span of 5 bases. The DNA of the CDR3 is TGTGCCAGCTCACCCGTCTCCGGGGAGCTGTTTTTT. This encodes CASSPVSGELFF.

The chain links TRBV7-9 to TRBJ2-1, with TRBD2 identical over 7 bases. The CDR3 contains 16 residues. Germline CDR1 is SEHNR and CDR2 is FQNEAQ (reference sequence). The J segment lost 4 bases and the V segment lost 5 bases, leaving 11 bases of the junction unmatched. This chain's CDR3 is CASSPGRGTEYNEQFF. DNA for the CDR3: TGTGCCAGCAGCCCAGGGAGGGGTACGGAATACAATGAGCAGTTCTTC.

The V gene is TRBV6-6, the J gene TRBJ1-4, with D tentatively TRBD1 (5 bases). The CDR3 spans 15 residues. In germline, CDR1 is MNHNY, CDR2 SVGAGI (reference sequence). Trimming cost V 0 bases and J 4 bases, with 9 bases left between them. Here the CDR3 DNA reads TGTGCCAGCAGTTACTCGGGCCAGGGTAATGAAAAACTGTTTTTT. Its translation: CASSYSGQGNEKLFF.

The chain combines TRBV10-3 with TRBJ1-6, with 7 bases fitting TRBD1. Germline CDR1 and CDR2: ENHRY and SYGVKD. V shed 6 bases and J 5 bases; nucleotides not matched to a gene: 7. The CDR3 extends over 15 amino acids. This chain's CDR3 is CAIRETGQNNSPLHF. The CDR3 DNA reads TGTGCCATCAGGGAAACGGGACAGAATAATTCACCCCTCCACTTT.

The V and J genes are TRBV5-5 and TRBJ2-7; 7 bases are a match to TRBD1. The CDR3 is 14 amino acids. In germline, CDR1 is SGHKS, CDR2 YYEKEE (reference sequence). After removal of 4 bases from V and 0 bases from J, the junction contained 4 bases not matched to a gene. CDR3 in amino acids: CASSQTGFSYEQYF. The CDR3 DNA reads TGTGCCAGCAGCCAGACAGGGTTCTCCTACGAGCAGTACTTC.

The rearrangement links TRBV27 to TRBJ2-3, with TRBD2 identical over 9 bases. Trimming at V came to 4 bases and at J to 2 bases, leaving 16 bases not matched to a gene. Germline loops: CDR1 MNHEY, CDR2 SMNVEV (reference sequence). This CDR3 spans 19 amino acids. The CDR3 nucleotides read TGTGCCAGCAGTTCCACAGGGGTAGGGCTAGCGGGGATCACAGATACGCAGTATTTT. Translation: CASSSTGVGLAGITDTQYF.

The rearrangement joins TRBV4-1 to TRBJ1-3, with TRBD1 matching 7 bases. The germline V gene encodes CDR1 MGHRA and CDR2 YSYEKL. The V and J ends lost 1 base and 3 bases, in that order; junction bases with no gene match: 6. The CDR3 extends over 16 amino acids. Here the CDR3 DNA reads TGCGCCAGCAGCCAAGTACAGGGGAGTTATGGAAACACCATATATTTT. It codes for CASSQVQGSYGNTIYF.

This rearrangement joins TRBV27 to TRBJ2-2, with 12 bases matching TRBD2. Germline CDR1 is MNHEY and CDR2 is SMNVEV (reference sequence). V lost 4 bases, J lost 6 bases, and 3 bases stayed unmatched. This CDR3 has 15 amino acids. The CDR3 loop is CASSYRTSGAGELFF. In DNA, the CDR3 is TGTGCCAGCAGTTATCGGACTAGCGGGGCCGGGGAGCTGTTTTTT.

V usage is TRBV7-9 and J usage is TRBJ2-7; possibly TRBD1 for D (7 bases). With 3 bases removed from V and 6 bases from J, the gap between germline ends came to 15 bases. The CDR3 is made up of 14 amino acids. CDR1 and CDR2 (germline): SEHNR, FQNEAQ (reference sequence). The DNA of the CDR3 is TGTGCCAGCAGCTTCGGACGACAGGGAGGCGAGCAGTACTTC. This encodes CASSFGRQGGEQYF.